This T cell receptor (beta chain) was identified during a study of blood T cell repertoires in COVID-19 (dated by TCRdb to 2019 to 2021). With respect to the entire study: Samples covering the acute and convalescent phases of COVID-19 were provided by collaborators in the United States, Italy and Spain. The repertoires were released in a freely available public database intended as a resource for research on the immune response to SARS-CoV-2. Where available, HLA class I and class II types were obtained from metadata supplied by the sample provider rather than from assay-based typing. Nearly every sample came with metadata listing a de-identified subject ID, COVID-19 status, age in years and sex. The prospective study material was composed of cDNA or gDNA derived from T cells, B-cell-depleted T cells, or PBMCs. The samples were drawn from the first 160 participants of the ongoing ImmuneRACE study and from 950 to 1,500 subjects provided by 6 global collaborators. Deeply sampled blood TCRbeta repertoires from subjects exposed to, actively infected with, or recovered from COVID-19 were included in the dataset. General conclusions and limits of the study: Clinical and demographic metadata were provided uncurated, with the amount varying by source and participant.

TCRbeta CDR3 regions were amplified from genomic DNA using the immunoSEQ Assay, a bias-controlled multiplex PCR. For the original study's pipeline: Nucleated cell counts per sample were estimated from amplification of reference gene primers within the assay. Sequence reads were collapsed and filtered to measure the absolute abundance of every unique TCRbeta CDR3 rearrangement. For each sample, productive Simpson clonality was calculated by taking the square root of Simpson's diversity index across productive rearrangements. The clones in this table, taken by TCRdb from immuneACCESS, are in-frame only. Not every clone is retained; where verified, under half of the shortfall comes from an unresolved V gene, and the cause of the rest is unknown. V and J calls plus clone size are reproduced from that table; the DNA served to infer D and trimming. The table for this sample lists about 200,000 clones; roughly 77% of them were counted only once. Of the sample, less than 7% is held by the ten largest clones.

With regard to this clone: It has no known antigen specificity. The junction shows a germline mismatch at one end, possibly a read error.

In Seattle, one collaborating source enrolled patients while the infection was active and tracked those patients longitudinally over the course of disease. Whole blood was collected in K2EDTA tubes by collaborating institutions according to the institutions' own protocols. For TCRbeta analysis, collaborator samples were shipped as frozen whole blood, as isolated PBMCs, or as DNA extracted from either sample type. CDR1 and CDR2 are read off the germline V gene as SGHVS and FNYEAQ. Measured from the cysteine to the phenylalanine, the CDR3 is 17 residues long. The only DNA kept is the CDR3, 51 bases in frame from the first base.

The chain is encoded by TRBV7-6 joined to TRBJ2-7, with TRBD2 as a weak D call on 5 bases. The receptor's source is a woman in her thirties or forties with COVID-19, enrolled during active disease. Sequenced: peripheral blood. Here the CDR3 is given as CASSVAVSVGSSYEQYF. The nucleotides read TGTGCCAGCAGCGTAGCCGTATCGGTAGGGAGCTCCTACGAGCAGTACTTC.